This T cell receptor beta chain derives from a study of blood T cells in healthy people across ages. Germline CDR1 and CDR2: DFQATT and SNEGSKA (reference sequence). The CDR3 totals 15 residues. In terms of origin and age, donors were healthy Caucasian individuals from Russia aged about 6 to 90. A sample-barcoded 5' primer and a J-beta primer mix were used in a second PCR of about 6 to 12 cycles. Every sample returned 2.5 million or more CDR3-containing paired-end reads. TCRdb fed the 5' RACE reads into MiXCR, producing one record per CDR3 protein. The sample carries more than 800,000 distinct CDR3 sequences, under 35% recorded once. As to this clonotype: It may be a read error: a sequence one base away is much more abundant.

The chain couples TRBV20-1 to TRBJ1-2; a weak D match, TRBD1 (5 bases). Sequenced input: blood. The origin of this receptor is a woman older than 75 in good health. The CDR3: CSAGDPQGRDYGYTF. CDR3 nucleotides: TGCAGTGCTGGAGATCCCCAGGGCAGGGATTATGGCTACACCTTC.